The next 27 T cell receptor beta chains were all read from a single sample in a study of blood T cells in healthy people across ages. Primers used in a second PCR of roughly 6 to 11 cycles were a sample-barcoded 5' primer and a J-beta primer mix. TCRdb independently ran MiXCR on the 5' RACE reads; one entry per CDR3 protein. The data show some 1.8 million distinct CDR3 sequences, with 30% to 40% seen just once and roughly 23% held by the top ten. Sequencing was performed on blood. The receptors originated from a human donor in good health.

The chain employs TRBV4-3 and TRBJ2-2; the D gene is possibly TRBD1 (5 bases). The CDR3 has 16 residues. Trimming removed 0 bases at V and 5 bases at J, with 13 bases between. Germline V gene data show CDR1 as LGHNA and CDR2 as YSLEER. The CDR3 DNA reads as TGCGCCAGCAGCCAAGAATACCAAGGGGATACCGGGGAGCTGTTTTTT. Translation: CASSQEYQGDTGELFF.

This clonotype occurred a few times. The genes are TRBV28 and TRBJ2-7; either TRBD1 or TRBD2 may fit D (5 bases each). V lost 2 bases and J lost 2, with 16 bases in between. The CDR3 totals 16 residues. From germline, CDR1 is MDHEN and CDR2 SYDVKM. The CDR3 spells CASSLLGRSPPYEQYF. Here the CDR3 DNA reads TGTGCCAGCAGTTTACTGGGACGGAGTCCCCCCTACGAGCAGTACTTC.

The chain recombines TRBV10-3 with TRBJ2-3; no clear D gene. Germline CDR1 ENHRY, CDR2 SYGVKD. This CDR3 spans 12 amino acids. V was clipped by 10 bases and J by 0 bases, with 8 bases between them. CDR3 nucleotide sequence: TGTGCCACCGGGTCGAGCACAGATACGCAGTATTTT. Translating it yields CATGSSTDTQYF.

The V call is TRBV28, the J call TRBJ1-4; D may be TRBD1 (5 bases). CDR3 length: 14 amino acids. Between the trimmed V and J ends, which lost 3 bases and 5 bases, there was a span of 10 bases. The germline V gene encodes CDR1 MDHEN and CDR2 SYDVKM. CDR3 residues: CASSLGGWNEKLFF. The CDR3 nucleotides are TGTGCCAGCAGTTTGGGGGGTTGGAATGAAAAACTGTTTTTT.

The V gene is TRBV12-3 or TRBV12-4, the J gene TRBJ1-2, with D unclear. The V end was cut by 2 bases, the J end by 6 bases, with 19 bases between. The CDR3 is 16 residues long. CDR3 sequence (DNA): TGTGCCAGCAGTTTAAAGTTGGGGTCCATGCACCATGGCTACACCTTC. The encoded protein is CASSLKLGSMHHGYTF.

The V gene is TRBV29-1, the J gene TRBJ2-7; 10 positions match TRBD2. This CDR3 contains 13 residues. Germline V gene data show CDR1 as SQVTM and CDR2 as ANQGSEA. The junction had 9 bases not matched to a gene; V was cut back by 7 bases and J by 6 bases. In nucleotides, the CDR3 is TGCAGCGCCTATAGCGGGGGGCACGGCGAGCAGTACTTC. Encoded protein: CSAYSGGHGEQYF.

This clonotype showed up just a few times. The chain couples TRBV4-1 to TRBJ2-3, with 7 bases identical to TRBD2. With V trimmed by 8 bases and J by 4 bases, 9 bases remained unmatched. This CDR3 is built from 14 residues. Germline loops: CDR1 MGHRA, CDR2 YSYEKL. The CDR3 here is CASQDGRVSDTQYF. The CDR3 DNA reads TGCGCCAGCCAAGATGGGAGGGTATCAGATACGCAGTATTTT.

The CDR3 bases are TGTGCCAGCAGTTTAGATACGAAGCGAGAGACCCAGTACTTC. Amino acids: CASSLDTKRETQYF. The chain couples TRBV12-3 or TRBV12-4 to TRBJ2-5; unclear D gene. The ends were cut back, 1 base at V and 4 bases at J, with 10 bases in the middle. The CDR3 has 14 amino acids.

J is TRBJ2-1 and V is TRBV29-1; the D is unclear. CDR1 is SQVTM and CDR2 is ANQGSEA in the germline V gene. The CDR3 consists of 10 residues. Trimming left V 6 bases short and J 8 bases short, with 8 bases between. CDR3 sequence reads: CSVDADEQFF. The DNA for the CDR3 is TGCAGCGTAGATGCCGATGAGCAGTTCTTC.

This clonotype has a handful of counts. CDR3 residues: CASSMTGSNYGYTF. In DNA form, the CDR3 reads TGCGCCAGCAGCATGACAGGTTCCAACTATGGCTACACCTTC. This chain joins TRBV5-1 and TRBJ1-2; D possibly corresponds to TRBD1 (6 bases). Germline V CDR1 and CDR2: SGHRS, YFSETQ. Trimming took off 4 bases at V and 2 bases at J, with 12 bases between the two ends. The CDR3 runs 14 residues.

The CDR3 DNA is TGTGCCAGCAGTTTGGGGGACGGCGCGTCGAACACTGAAGCTTTCTTT. Its translation is CASSLGDGASNTEAFF. The J gene is TRBJ1-1, the V gene TRBV12-3 or TRBV12-4; D possibly corresponds to TRBD1 (5 bases). The ends were cut back, 3 bases at V and 1 base at J, with 15 bases in the middle. The CDR3 spans 16 residues.

This clonotype was found a few times. The chain couples TRBV4-3 to TRBJ2-1; 8 positions agree with TRBD1. The V and J ends lost 0 bases and 7 bases, in that order; junction bases with no gene match: 14. Per the germline V gene, CDR1 is LGHNA and CDR2 is YSLEER. There are 18 residues in the CDR3. The CDR3 nucleotides read TGCGCCAGCAGCCAAGATAGGTCAGGGGGCTTAACGACGAATGAGCAGTTCTTC. Translating it yields CASSQDRSGGLTTNEQFF.

This clonotype was seen a handful of times. This chain uses TRBV20-1 with TRBJ2-3; TRBD2 matches at 10 bases. The CDR3 is made up of 14 amino acids. With V trimmed by 3 bases and J by 4 bases, 4 bases remained unmatched. Germline CDR1 is DFQATT and CDR2 is SNEGSKA (reference sequence). The CDR3 nucleotides are TGCAGTGCTAGCCTAGCGGGGGATGCAGATACGCAGTATTTT. Amino acid sequence: CSASLAGDADTQYF.

The J gene is TRBJ2-1, the V gene TRBV25-1; 7 bases are a match to TRBD1. Germline V CDR1 and CDR2: MGHDK, SYGVNS. Trimming at V came to 2 bases and at J to 8 bases, leaving 9 bases not matched to a gene. CDR3 length: 15 amino acids. The CDR3 DNA follows: TGTGCCAGCAGTGAACGAGGGGGCGGATTGGATGAGCAGTTCTTC. Translation gives CASSERGGGLDEQFF.

The table lists this clonotype with a few counts. This chain connects TRBV27 to TRBJ1-1, with D possibly being TRBD1 (6 bases). The CDR3 sequence is 14 residues long. CDR1 is MNHEY and CDR2 is SMNVEV in the germline V gene (reference sequence). V dropped 1 base and J dropped 5 bases, with 11 bases sitting between them. The DNA of the CDR3 is TGTGCCAGCAGTTTATATGGACAGAATACTGAAGCTTTCTTT. Its translation: CASSLYGQNTEAFF.

The chain combines TRBV20-1 with TRBJ2-1; 10 nucleotides line up with TRBD1. Unmatched junction bases numbered 11, after V lost 4 bases and J lost 8 bases. The germline gives CDR1 DFQATT, CDR2 SNEGSKA (reference sequence). This CDR3 has 15 residues. The CDR3 bases are TGCAGTGCTACATCTGGGGACAGGGGTATTGATGAGCAGTTCTTC. It encodes CSATSGDRGIDEQFF.

V and J are TRBV29-1 and TRBJ2-2; TRBD2 is a possible D gene (5 bases). This CDR3 comprises 14 residues. V was trimmed by 0 bases and J by 6 bases, leaving 11 bases between them. The germline gives CDR1 SQVTM, CDR2 ANQGSEA. CDR3 sequence (DNA): TGCAGCGTTGAAGATCCTGCGGGTCCCGGGGAGCTGTTTTTT. Encoded protein: CSVEDPAGPGELFF.

This clonotype turned up a few times. This chain links TRBV7-3 with TRBJ2-6, with D possibly being TRBD1 (5 bases). V lost 3 bases and J lost 0, with 12 bases in between. Germline lookup yields CDR1 SGHTA and CDR2 FQGTGA. The CDR3 sequence is 17 residues long. The CDR3 sequence: CASSFGQGYSGANVLTF. CDR3 nucleotide sequence: TGTGCCAGCAGCTTCGGACAAGGGTACTCTGGGGCCAACGTCCTGACTTTC.

V usage is TRBV29-1 and J usage is TRBJ2-2; D is perhaps TRBD1 (5 bases). CDR3 length: 13 residues. Between the trimmed V and J ends, which lost 4 bases and 4 bases, there was a span of 10 bases. CDR1 and CDR2 from the germline V gene are SQVTM and ANQGSEA. CDR3 protein: CSVARVATGELFF. CDR3 coding DNA: TGCAGCGTTGCCAGGGTGGCCACCGGGGAGCTGTTTTTT.

This clonotype was found a few times. The rearrangement links TRBV6-5 to TRBJ2-3; D is perhaps TRBD1 (6 bases). The CDR3 is 19 residues long. V lost 0 bases, J lost 2 bases, and 21 bases lay in between. The V gene's germline CDR1 is MNHEY and CDR2 SVGAGI. This chain's CDR3 is CASSYSFAGPMGHTDTQYF. As DNA, the CDR3 is TGTGCCAGCAGTTACTCGTTTGCAGGTCCCATGGGACACACAGATACGCAGTATTTT.

The chain has TRBV11-3 and TRBJ2-3; tentatively, D is TRBD1 or TRBD2 (6 bases each). This CDR3 region has 17 residues. Germline CDR1 reads SGHNT; CDR2 reads YENEEA. The germline V and J ends were trimmed by 1 base and 2 bases, with 16 bases remaining between them. The DNA for the CDR3 is TGTGCCAGCAGCTTAGGTTCGAGGGGGGCGAACACAGATACGCAGTATTTT. This encodes CASSLGSRGANTDTQYF.

The CDR3 DNA reads TGTGCCAGCAGCTCTTATCCTTCAGGAACCCCCTACGAGCAGTACTTC. It codes for CASSSYPSGTPYEQYF. The chain uses TRBV7-9 and TRBJ2-7; D unclear. Between the trimmed V and J ends, which lost 4 bases and 2 bases, there was a span of 18 bases. The CDR3 is 16 amino acids. Germline CDR1 is SEHNR and CDR2 is FQNEAQ (reference sequence).

This clonotype turned up a few times. The chain joins TRBV7-2 to TRBJ1-5, with D possibly being TRBD1 (5 bases). Germline-derived CDR1 and CDR2 are SGHTA and FQGNSA. Trimming removed 5 bases from V and 7 bases from J, with 15 bases in between. This CDR3 region has 14 residues. The CDR3 region has the DNA TGTGCCAGCAGCCCCGGGGAGGGGTGGCAGCCCCAGCATTTT. Translation gives CASSPGEGWQPQHF.

The rearrangement uses TRBV30 and TRBJ2-1; D may match TRBD1 or TRBD2 (6 bases each). V shed 1 base and J shed 0 bases, with 13 bases lying between them. Germline lookup yields CDR1 GTSNPN and CDR2 SVGIG (reference sequence). The CDR3 sequence is 16 residues long. The CDR3 sequence is CAWSGEGGGSYNEQFF. CDR3 sequence (DNA): TGTGCCTGGAGTGGCGAGGGGGGCGGCTCCTACAATGAGCAGTTCTTC. The full variable domain, rest sourced from reference TRBV30 and TRBJ2-1, is SQTIHQWPATLVQPVGSPLSLECTVEGTSNPNLYWYRQAAGRGLQLLFYSVGIGQISSEVPQNLSASRPQDRQFILSSKKLLLSDSGFYLCAWSGEGGGSYNEQFFGPGTRLTVL.

The chain's CDR3 is CASSQNPTGEQYF. For the CDR3, the DNA is TGTGCCAGCAGCCAGAATCCGACGGGCGAGCAGTACTTC. The J gene is TRBJ2-4, the V gene TRBV4-2, with D unclear. The tail of the sequence fits TRBJ2-7 better, so the J call may be wrong. This CDR3 has 13 residues. Germline V CDR1 and CDR2: LGHNA, YNFKEQ.

The rearrangement uses TRBV7-2 and TRBJ2-1; 8 bases are shared with TRBD2. With 7 bases clipped from V and 7 bases from J, the junction kept 6 bases outside the gene matches. CDR1 SGHTA and CDR2 FQGNSA come from the germline V gene. CDR3 size: 13 residues. The CDR3 here is CASTGGAGNEQFF. CDR3 in DNA: TGTGCCAGCACGGGGGGGGCGGGGAATGAGCAGTTCTTC. Complete variable domain (other parts from reference TRBV7-2 and TRBJ2-1): GAGVSQSPSNKVTEKGKDVELRCDPISGHTALYWYRQSLGQGLEFLIYFQGNSAPDKSGLPSDRFSAERTGGSVSTLTIQRTQQEDSAVYLCASTGGAGNEQFFGPGTRLTVL.

V is TRBV7-2 and J is TRBJ2-4, with D tentatively TRBD2 (5 bases). The germline V gene has CDR1 SGHTA and CDR2 FQGNSA. Trimming took 1 base from V and 7 from J, leaving 17 bases between them. The CDR3 is made up of 16 amino acids. In nucleotides, the CDR3 is TGTGCCAGCAGCTTAGAAGCCCGGCCCGGGGTGAACATTCAGTACTTC. It is translated as CASSLEARPGVNIQYF.